Below are 25 T cell receptor beta chains sequenced from a single sample in a study of identical twins. MiXCR was run by TCRdb on the 5' RACE reads, yielding one entry per CDR3 protein. The profile shows some 460,000 distinct CDR3 sequences, approximately 15% of them singletons. This sample was also put to use in a study of yellow fever vaccine responses in identical twins.

Sequencing input: CD4+ T cells sorted from blood. These TCRs come from a woman under 30 in good health.

The chain is built from TRBV11-2 and TRBJ2-3; D call uncertain. Trimming took off 0 bases at V and 4 bases at J, with 11 bases between the two ends. The germline V gene encodes CDR1 SGHAT and CDR2 FQNNGV. The CDR3 sequence is 15 residues long. Written as DNA, the CDR3 is TGTGCCAGCAGCTTAGAAGTCCTAATGGCAGATACGCAGTATTTT. Its translation: CASSLEVLMADTQYF. The full variable domain, in which reference TRBV11-2 and TRBJ2-3 provide the parts outside the CDR3, is EAGVAQSPRYKIIEKRQSVAFWCNPISGHATLYWYQQILGQGPKLLIQFQNNGVVDDSQLPKDRFSAERLKGVDSTLKIQPAKLEDSAVYLCASSLEVLMADTQYFGPGTRLTVL.

This clonotype was counted a few times. V is TRBV27 and J is TRBJ2-5; TRBD2 aligns across 10 bases. Looked up from germline, CDR1 is MNHEY and CDR2 is SMNVEV (reference sequence). Trimming removed 7 bases from V and 5 bases from J; junction bases left unmatched: 7. The CDR3 spans 14 residues. This CDR3 reads CASNPSGSLETQYF. The CDR3 DNA reads TGTGCCAGCAATCCTAGCGGGAGCCTTGAGACCCAGTACTTC.

V and J are TRBV24-1 and TRBJ2-1; 7 nucleotides align to TRBD1. The CDR3 sequence is 15 residues long. The germline CDR1 and CDR2 sequences are KGHDR and SFDVKD. J was trimmed by 7 bases and V by 5 bases; bases with no gene match: 10. The CDR3 reads CATSATGSPWNEQFF. DNA of the CDR3: TGTGCCACCAGTGCGACAGGGAGTCCGTGGAATGAGCAGTTCTTC.

The genes are TRBV7-9 and TRBJ2-2; D possibly corresponds to TRBD2 (5 bases). V lost 3 bases to trimming and J lost 7 bases, with 9 bases between them. The germline CDR1 and CDR2 sequences are SEHNR and FQNEAQ (reference sequence). The CDR3 covers 13 residues. CDR3 residues: CASSFGGIGELFF. The DNA of the CDR3 is TGTGCCAGCAGCTTCGGAGGTATCGGGGAGCTGTTTTTT.

The chain combines TRBV4-1 with TRBJ2-1; TRBD2 aligns across 11 bases. The germline V gene encodes CDR1 MGHRA and CDR2 YSYEKL. The CDR3 consists of 19 residues. The trim removed 0 bases at V and 8 bases at J, leaving 15 bases unmatched. Here the CDR3 DNA reads TGCGCCAGCAGCCAAGATGGGGGCACTGGGCTAGCGGGAGGCGATGAGCAGTTCTTC. As protein: CASSQDGGTGLAGGDEQFF.

This clonotype was seen at least ten times. This chain links TRBV6-1 with TRBJ2-2; perhaps TRBD1 as D (5 bases). Germline V gene data show CDR1 as MNHNS and CDR2 as SASEGT. The CDR3 extends over 13 amino acids. V gave up 6 bases and J gave up 2 bases, with 7 bases separating them. The CDR3 DNA sequence: TGTGCCAGCAGGCAGGGTAACACCGGGGAGCTGTTTTTT. It codes for CASRQGNTGELFF.

V gene TRBV4-2 combines with J gene TRBJ2-2, with D possibly being TRBD2 (5 bases). The germline V gene encodes CDR1 LGHNA and CDR2 YNFKEQ. The germline V and J ends were trimmed by 0 bases and 6 bases, with 11 bases remaining between them. This CDR3 is 15 amino acids long. CDR3 nucleotide sequence: TGTGCCAGCAGCCAAGATGAGGGCGTGGCCGGGGAGCTGTTTTTT. Its protein product is CASSQDEGVAGELFF.

The V call is TRBV30, the J call TRBJ1-2; no definite D call. CDR1 is GTSNPN and CDR2 is SVGIG in the germline V gene (reference sequence). V lost 0 bases and J lost 8, with 13 bases in between. CDR3 length: 13 residues. The CDR3 protein is CAWSVNYIGGYTF. CDR3 nucleotides: TGTGCCTGGAGTGTTAATTACATAGGAGGCTACACCTTC.

This clonotype has only a few counts. The chain uses TRBV12-3 or TRBV12-4 and TRBJ2-7, with D unresolved. V lost 2 bases and J lost 2, with 7 bases in between. The CDR3 consists of 13 residues. CDR3: CASSLKSTYEQYF. The DNA of the CDR3 is TGTGCCAGCAGTTTAAAGTCCACCTACGAGCAGTACTTC.

There are a few counts of this clonotype. This chain joins TRBV20-1 and TRBJ1-5, with 9 nucleotides matching TRBD1. CDR3 length: 14 residues. The junction had 3 bases not matched to a gene; V was cut back by 3 bases and J by 3 bases. Germline CDR1 reads DFQATT; CDR2 reads SNEGSKA (reference sequence). The CDR3 protein is CSASGDRVNQPQHF. Written as DNA, the CDR3 is TGCAGTGCTAGTGGGGACAGGGTCAATCAGCCCCAGCATTTT.

V usage is TRBV14 and J usage is TRBJ2-1, with 8 bases aligning to TRBD2. Unmatched junction bases numbered 8, after V lost 2 bases and J lost 8 bases. CDR1 and CDR2 (germline): SGHDN, FVKESK. This CDR3 comprises 15 residues. The CDR3 coding sequence is TGTGCCAGCAGCCAAAACGGGAGGGCCTGGGATGAGCAGTTCTTC. It yields the protein CASSQNGRAWDEQFF.

This clonotype was seen a handful of times. V gene TRBV25-1 combines with J gene TRBJ1-4; D gene uncertain. Germline loops: CDR1 MGHDK, CDR2 SYGVNS. V was pared by 4 bases and J by 3 bases, with 6 bases between. The CDR3 is 13 amino acids. This CDR3 is CASSVPSNEKLFF. The CDR3 coding sequence is TGTGCCAGCAGTGTCCCGTCTAATGAAAAACTGTTTTTT.

This clonotype was observed many times. The chain uses TRBV7-2 and TRBJ2-5, with 8 bases identical to TRBD1. The CDR3 spans 17 residues. Per germline, CDR1 SGHTA and CDR2 FQGNSA. V trimming: 2 bases; J trimming: 5 bases; junction bases outside the gene matches: 13. In DNA, the CDR3 is TGTGCCAGCAGCTTACGTGCGGGGCAGGGGGCGGGGGAGACCCAGTACTTC. Residues: CASSLRAGQGAGETQYF.

The genes are TRBV5-1 and TRBJ2-3; the match to TRBD1 covers 9 bases. This CDR3 region has 19 residues. With 0 bases clipped from V and 3 bases from J, the junction kept 14 bases outside the gene matches. Germline loops: CDR1 SGHRS, CDR2 YFSETQ. The CDR3 coding sequence is TGCGCCAGCAGCTTGGCCACACAGGGGGCGAACGTTGTTACAGATACGCAGTATTTT. It specifies CASSLATQGANVVTDTQYF.

V and J are TRBV28 and TRBJ2-7; 13 nucleotides line up with TRBD2. The CDR3 consists of 23 residues. The V segment lost 3 bases and the J segment 1 base; nucleotides outside the gene matches: 24. Germline CDR1 and CDR2: MDHEN and SYDVKM. Here the CDR3 DNA reads TGTGCCAGCAGTTTCCCCCCGCCGGACAGTCCGGGACTAGCGGGAAGTCAGTCCTACGAGCAGTACTTC. It is translated as CASSFPPPDSPGLAGSQSYEQYF.

This clonotype was counted a few times. This chain joins TRBV15 and TRBJ2-7; a possible D gene is TRBD1 (6 bases). CDR1 is LNHNV, CDR2 YYDKDF, per germline (reference sequence). The V end was cut by 0 bases, the J end by 3 bases, with 9 bases between. The CDR3 has 14 residues. DNA for the CDR3: TGTGCCACCAGCAGAGAGGGGGCAGGCTACGAGCAGTACTTC. It codes for CATSREGAGYEQYF.

V is TRBV12-3 or TRBV12-4 and J is TRBJ2-3; D not certain. This CDR3 has 19 amino acids. V shed 3 bases and J shed 4 bases, with 26 bases lying between them. CDR3 DNA: TGTGCCAGCAGTTTCCTCTCCGGACGTTACCCAAGCCCCCCAGATACGCAGTATTTT. Encoded protein: CASSFLSGRYPSPPDTQYF.

This clonotype was observed a handful of times. CDR3 residues: CASSSTGTGGEQFF. DNA of the CDR3: TGTGCCAGCAGTTCAACCGGGACAGGGGGTGAGCAGTTCTTC. V and J are TRBV12-3 or TRBV12-4 and TRBJ2-1; 11 nucleotides agree with TRBD1. V lost 4 bases, J lost 9 bases, and 5 bases stayed unmatched. CDR3 size: 14 residues.

The rearrangement joins TRBV4-1 to TRBJ1-3; possible D gene TRBD1, 5 bases. The V gene lost 3 bases and the J gene lost 0 bases, with 9 bases spanning the gap. CDR3 length equals 15 residues. CDR1 is MGHRA and CDR2 is YSYEKL in the germline V gene. The CDR3 sequence: CASSQGPSSGNTIYF. The CDR3, as DNA: TGCGCCAGCAGCCAGGGACCCAGCTCTGGAAACACCATATATTTT.

The gene calls are TRBV20-1 and TRBJ2-1, with 13 bases lining up with TRBD2. J was trimmed by 10 bases and V by 6 bases; bases with no gene match: 9. Germline CDR1 DFQATT, CDR2 SNEGSKA (reference sequence). This CDR3 comprises 14 residues. In DNA form, the CDR3 reads TGCAGTGCGTATCCGGGACTAGCGGGGACGGAGCAGTTCTTC. It translates to CSAYPGLAGTEQFF.

This clonotype was counted only a few times. The rearrangement uses TRBV6-2 or TRBV6-3 and TRBJ2-7, with D possibly being TRBD2 (6 bases). This CDR3 region has 15 residues. V was cut by 4 bases and J by 7 bases, with 20 bases left in between. The germline gives CDR1 MNHEY, CDR2 SVGEGT. CDR3 sequence: CASSSLADYHKEQYF. DNA for the CDR3: TGTGCCAGCAGTTCCCTCGCGGACTACCATAAGGAGCAGTACTTC.

This clonotype was recorded a few times. The chain combines TRBV6-6 with TRBJ2-1; D is unresolved. V was cut by 8 bases and J by 9 bases, with 17 bases left in between. The germline CDR1 and CDR2 sequences are MNHNY and SVGAGI (reference sequence). The length of the CDR3 is 13 residues. CDR3 DNA sequence: TGTGCCAGCGGGAAGCCTCTTGTTGGTGAGCAGTTCTTC. The encoded protein is CASGKPLVGEQFF.

This clonotype was seen at least ten times. The chain has TRBV20-1 and TRBJ2-1; no firm D call. The germline gives CDR1 DFQATT, CDR2 SNEGSKA (reference sequence). Trimming removed 4 bases at V and 5 bases at J, with 6 bases between. The CDR3 totals 11 residues. The CDR3 region is CSATLNNEQFF. Written as DNA, the CDR3 is TGCAGTGCTACTTTAAACAATGAGCAGTTCTTC.

This clonotype was found a few times. The V call is TRBV7-2, the J call TRBJ2-5; D may match TRBD1 or TRBD2 (5 bases each). The CDR3 spans 15 residues. Per the germline V gene, CDR1 is SGHTA and CDR2 is FQGNSA. Trimming shortened V by 2 bases and J by 0 bases, and 10 bases separated the two germline ends. The CDR3 nucleotides read TGTGCCAGCAGCTTACAGGGCGGGTACCAAGAGACCCAGTACTTC. Amino acids: CASSLQGGYQETQYF. The whole variable domain, filled in from reference TRBV7-2 and TRBJ2-5, reads GAGVSQSPSNKVTEKGKDVELRCDPISGHTALYWYRQSLGQGLEFLIYFQGNSAPDKSGLPSDRFSAERTGGSVSTLTIQRTQQEDSAVYLCASSLQGGYQETQYFGPGTRLLVL.

This chain joins TRBV10-1 and TRBJ2-6; maybe TRBD1 (6 bases). This CDR3 region has 17 residues. Per the germline V gene, CDR1 is WNHNN and CDR2 is SYGVQD (reference sequence). V was pared by 9 bases and J by 0 bases, with 18 bases between. This CDR3 is CASSPGRGNSGANVLTF. The CDR3 DNA sequence: TGCGCCAGTAGTCCGGGCAGGGGTAACTCTGGGGCCAACGTCCTGACTTTC.